The 23 T cell receptor beta chains below were found in one sample sequenced in a study of T cell responses to AZD1222 COVID-19 vaccine. Produced via immunoSEQ multiplex PCR; TCRdb's table is partial and in-frame only. The sample lists 150,000 to 200,000 clones; around 94% were seen once. The sequenced sample was peripheral blood, obtained on day 0 of AZD1222 vaccination. The receptors come from an adult in good health.

This chain connects TRBV19 to TRBJ1-4, with no clear D. Per the germline V gene, CDR1 is LNHDA and CDR2 is SQIVND (reference sequence). This CDR3 spans 13 amino acids. V gave up 7 bases and J gave up 7 bases, with 13 bases separating them. CDR3 sequence: CASIQTSSEKLFF. The CDR3 coding sequence is TGTGCCAGTATCCAGACTAGCAGTGAAAAACTGTTTTTT. The full variable domain, in which reference TRBV19 and TRBJ1-4 provide the parts outside the CDR3, is DGGITQSPKYLFRKEGQNVTLSCEQNLNHDAMYWYRQDPGQGLRLIYYSQIVNDFQKGDIAEGYSVSREKKESFPLTVTSAQKNPTAFYLCASIQTSSEKLFFGSGTQLSVL.

This clone was seen once. The rearrangement joins TRBV6-5 to TRBJ2-7; possibly TRBD2 for D (7 bases). The CDR3 runs 15 residues. V lost 7 bases, J lost 3 bases, and 19 bases lay in between. The germline V gene has CDR1 MNHEY and CDR2 SVGAGI. The CDR3 sequence is CASTADRLAVYEQYF. Written as DNA, the CDR3 is TGTGCCAGCACCGCGGACAGACTAGCTGTCTACGAGCAGTACTTC.

This chain links TRBV28 with TRBJ1-6; D remains unclear. CDR1 is MDHEN, CDR2 SYDVKM, per germline. CDR3 length: 11 amino acids. The V end was cut by 3 bases, the J end by 10 bases, with 4 bases between. This CDR3 reads CASSFGSPLHF. In nucleotides, the CDR3 is TGTGCCAGCAGTTTTGGGTCACCCCTCCACTTT. Full variable domain (missing parts from reference TRBV28 and TRBJ1-6): DVKVTQSSRYLVKRTGEKVFLECVQDMDHENMFWYRQDPGLGLRLIYFSYDVKMKEKGDIPEGYSVSREKKERFSLILESASTNQTSMYLCASSFGSPLHFGNGTRLTVT.

This clone was detected a few times. The chain is built from TRBV10-3 and TRBJ1-5; the D gene is possibly TRBD1 (6 bases). The CDR3 runs to 13 residues. V gave up 4 bases and J gave up 7 bases, with 11 bases separating them. Germline V lookup: CDR1 ENHRY, CDR2 SYGVKD. In nucleotides, the CDR3 is TGTGCCATCAGTGGAAACAGGGACCAGCCCCAGCATTTT. The encoded protein is CAISGNRDQPQHF.

The chain recombines TRBV5-1 with TRBJ2-3; D remains ambiguous. Trimming removed 2 bases at V and 0 bases at J, with 10 bases between. The CDR3 runs 15 residues. The V gene's germline CDR1 is SGHRS and CDR2 YFSETQ. The CDR3 nucleotides read TGCGCCAGCAGCTTAGCTGCGACTAGCACAGATACGCAGTATTTT. Translated, it gives CASSLAATSTDTQYF.

J is TRBJ2-7 and V is TRBV3-1 (or the pseudogene TRBV3-2); 8 nucleotides align to TRBD1. In germline, CDR1 is LGHDT, CDR2 YNNKEL (reference sequence). V shed 5 bases and J 6 bases; nucleotides not matched to a gene: 6. This CDR3 has 13 residues. CDR3 in DNA: TGTGCCAGCAGCTACGTGACAGGGGTCGAGCAGTACTTC. Residues: CASSYVTGVEQYF.

The gene calls are TRBV7-6 and TRBJ1-1, with TRBD1 matching over 7 bases. The length of the CDR3 is 15 residues. Germline values: CDR1 SGHVS, CDR2 FNYEAQ. Trimming at V came to 5 bases and at J to 5 bases, leaving 11 bases not matched to a gene. The CDR3 sequence: CASSPGAQGVTEAFF. Written as DNA, the CDR3 is TGTGCCAGCAGCCCTGGAGCGCAGGGGGTTACTGAAGCTTTCTTT.

The gene calls are TRBV5-1 and TRBJ2-2; D is ambiguous. Trimming stripped 6 bases from V and 4 bases from J, with 13 bases between. The CDR3 has 14 amino acids. Germline V gene data show CDR1 as SGHRS and CDR2 as YFSETQ. This chain's CDR3 is CASTGEGRTGELFF. The CDR3 DNA reads as TGCGCCAGCACAGGTGAAGGGCGCACCGGGGAGCTGTTTTTT.

Here the CDR3 reads CASSFGAGASTSTDTQYF. The CDR3, as DNA: TGCGCCAGCAGCTTCGGAGCGGGAGCATCCACAAGCACAGATACGCAGTATTTT. This rearrangement joins TRBV5-1 to TRBJ2-3; 8 bases line up with TRBD2. With V trimmed by 2 bases and J by 0 bases, 11 bases remained unmatched. Germline-derived CDR1 and CDR2 are SGHRS and YFSETQ. The CDR3 has 18 residues.

CDR3 in amino acids: CASSRGQVGQPQHF. DNA of the CDR3: TGTGCCAGCAGCCGCGGACAGGTCGGTCAGCCCCAGCATTTT. The chain combines TRBV7-9 with TRBJ1-5; 7 positions agree with TRBD1. There are 14 residues in the CDR3. With 5 bases clipped from V and 6 bases from J, the junction kept 7 bases outside the gene matches. The germline CDR1 and CDR2 sequences are SEHNR and FQNEAQ (reference sequence).

The chain uses TRBV3-1 (or the pseudogene TRBV3-2) and TRBJ1-6; D ambiguous. The CDR3 extends over 15 amino acids. Germline values: CDR1 LGHDT, CDR2 YNNKEL (reference sequence). The germline V and J ends were trimmed by 1 base and 9 bases, with 13 bases remaining between them. Here the CDR3 reads CASSQVGGWRSPLHF. The CDR3 nucleotides are TGTGCCAGCAGCCAAGTAGGAGGCTGGCGTTCACCCCTCCACTTT.

The chain uses TRBV19 and TRBJ2-1, with D hard to call. V dropped 3 bases and J dropped 7 bases, with 7 bases sitting between them. Germline V gives CDR1 LNHDA, CDR2 SQIVND (reference sequence). The CDR3 loop spans 12 amino acids. The CDR3 DNA is TGTGCCAGTAGTATTCCCCAAAATGAGCAGTTCTTC. Protein product: CASSIPQNEQFF.

J is TRBJ2-2 and V is TRBV19, with D unresolved. V was cut by 7 bases and J by 1 base, with 7 bases left in between. The germline V gene has CDR1 LNHDA and CDR2 SQIVND (reference sequence). This CDR3 region has 13 residues. The CDR3 sequence: CASTEQNTGELFF. The CDR3 coding sequence is TGTGCCAGTACCGAGCAGAACACCGGGGAGCTGTTTTTT.

The J gene is TRBJ2-5, the V gene TRBV11-2; 7 bases are shared with TRBD2. This CDR3 has 15 amino acids. Per the germline V gene, CDR1 is SGHAT and CDR2 is FQNNGV. J gave up 4 bases and V 5 bases, and 10 bases lay outside the gene matches. The CDR3 DNA sequence: TGTGCCAGCAGCCCTGTCGGGCGGGAGAGAGAGACCCAGTACTTC. It translates to CASSPVGRERETQYF.

The genes are TRBV6-6 and TRBJ2-6; D possibly corresponds to TRBD1 (6 bases). In germline, CDR1 is MNHNY, CDR2 SVGAGI (reference sequence). Trimming took 6 bases from V and 2 from J, leaving 11 bases between them. The CDR3 totals 15 residues. The DNA of the CDR3 is TGTGCCAGCAGCCATGACAGGCCTGGGGCCAACGTCCTGACTTTC. It specifies CASSHDRPGANVLTF.

This chain links TRBV5-1 with TRBJ2-7; 10 positions match TRBD2. CDR1 is SGHRS and CDR2 is YFSETQ in the germline V gene. CDR3 length equals 17 residues. Trimming removed 0 bases from V and 0 bases from J; junction bases left unmatched: 6. The CDR3 coding sequence is TGCGCCAGCAGCTTGGAACTCTCTAGCGGGAGCTCCTACGAGCAGTACTTC. Protein product: CASSLELSSGSSYEQYF.

This chain links TRBV3-1 (or the pseudogene TRBV3-2) with TRBJ2-1; unclear D gene. V dropped 5 bases and J dropped 6 bases, with 11 bases sitting between them. The CDR3 runs to 13 residues. Germline V gene data show CDR1 as LGHDT and CDR2 as YNNKEL (reference sequence). CDR3 sequence: CASSRSPVNEQFF. CDR3 coding DNA: TGTGCCAGCAGCAGGAGCCCCGTCAATGAGCAGTTCTTC.

The chain joins TRBV3-1 (or the pseudogene TRBV3-2) to TRBJ2-1, with D possibly being TRBD2 (6 bases). V lost 1 base and J lost 7, with 8 bases in between. The CDR3 totals 13 residues. Germline CDR1 and CDR2: LGHDT and YNNKEL (reference sequence). The CDR3 loop reads CASSQAGVNEQFF. The CDR3 DNA is TGTGCCAGCAGCCAAGCGGGAGTGAATGAGCAGTTCTTC.

The chain joins TRBV9 to TRBJ1-5; the D is unclear. The CDR3 extends over 13 amino acids. The germline CDR1 and CDR2 sequences are SGDLS and YYNGEE. V lost 3 bases to trimming and J lost 6 bases, with 10 bases between them. Written as DNA, the CDR3 is TGTGCCAGCAGCGCAGACGTGGGTCAGCCCCAGCATTTT. This translates into CASSADVGQPQHF.

The chain employs TRBV4-2 and TRBJ2-1; 8 bases fit TRBD2. After removal of 0 bases from V and 7 bases from J, the junction contained 8 bases not matched to a gene. The CDR3 is 16 residues long. CDR1 is LGHNA, CDR2 YNFKEQ, per germline. CDR3 loop: CASSQDGDGRGNEQFF. CDR3 sequence (DNA): TGTGCCAGCAGCCAAGATGGAGACGGGAGGGGAAATGAGCAGTTCTTC.

The V gene is TRBV2, the J gene TRBJ2-5, with 8 bases fitting TRBD1. The CDR3 consists of 14 residues. The junction had 4 bases not matched to a gene; V was cut back by 6 bases and J by 1 base. The germline CDR1 and CDR2 sequences are SNHLY and FYNNEI. Written as DNA, the CDR3 is TGTGCCAGCAGACAGACAGGGGTCCAAGAGACCCAGTACTTC. This gives the protein CASRQTGVQETQYF.

The chain couples TRBV19 to TRBJ1-2; D is ambiguous. This CDR3 has 13 residues. Germline assignment: CDR1 LNHDA and CDR2 SQIVND (reference sequence). V lost 0 bases, J lost 8 bases, and 10 bases lay in between. CDR3 in amino acids: CASSIDVGFGYTF. The CDR3 DNA is TGTGCCAGTAGTATAGATGTCGGTTTCGGCTACACCTTC.

The CDR3 reads CASSTRDYSGNTIYF. In DNA form, the CDR3 reads TGTGCCAGTAGTACCCGAGACTACAGTGGAAACACCATATATTTT. The V and J genes are TRBV19 and TRBJ1-3; D remains ambiguous. V lost 4 bases and J 3 bases, leaving 13 bases between the germline ends. Germline values: CDR1 LNHDA, CDR2 SQIVND (reference sequence). The CDR3 extends over 15 amino acids.